This TCR beta chain was documented in a study of T-cell reconstitution after alpha-beta-depleted transplantation in children. Regarding the study as a whole: One year post-transplant, T-cell counts and diversity were largely derived from T cells produced anew.

V was pared by 5 bases and J by 4 bases, with 6 bases of the junction left unmatched. CDR1 and CDR2 (germline): SGHAT, FQNNGV. The CDR3 is 15 amino acids. This clonotype was observed a handful of times. The target antigen is unknown. The TCRbeta library incorporated unique molecular identifiers. TCRdb redid the calling of the PCR reads with MiXCR, one entry per CDR3 protein. The table has hundreds of thousands of distinct CDR3 sequences, under 30% seen once; the top ten hold less than 3.5%. The starting material was PBMCs, obtained before TCRalphabeta/CD19-depleted stem cell transplant. This chain links TRBV11-2 with TRBJ2-5; 11 bases line up with TRBD1. This TCR came from a girl aged 2 to 9 with Fanconi anemia, due to receive a stem cell transplant. The CDR3 DNA follows: TGTGCCAGCAGCCCAGGGACAGGGGGGGGAGAGACCCAGTACTTC. Encoded protein: CASSPGTGGGETQYF.